These 10 T cell receptor beta chains originate from one sample sequenced in a study of identical twins. TCRdb re-analysed the 5' RACE reads in MiXCR, keeping a single row per CDR3 protein. The sample records 400,000 to 500,000 distinct CDR3 sequences, roughly 20% being singletons. Source material: naive T cells sorted from blood. The receptors were sampled from a man aged 50 to 59 in good health.

This clonotype was seen repeatedly, ten times or more. V is TRBV29-1 and J is TRBJ2-1; 8 nucleotides line up with TRBD2. The CDR3 consists of 13 residues. V lost 7 bases to trimming and J lost 4 bases; unmatched junction nucleotides: 6. The germline V gene encodes CDR1 SQVTM and CDR2 ANQGSEA. Here the CDR3 DNA reads TGCAGCGGAAGACTAGCGAGATACAATGAGCAGTTCTTC. Protein product: CSGRLARYNEQFF.

V gene TRBV20-1 combines with J gene TRBJ1-5, with 12 positions matching TRBD1. The CDR3 has 17 residues. The ends lost 0 bases at V and 7 bases at J; junction bases unmatched: 10. CDR1 and CDR2 (germline): DFQATT, SNEGSKA (reference sequence). This CDR3 reads CSARDNRDRGQEQPQHF. Written as DNA, the CDR3 is TGCAGTGCTAGAGATAACCGGGACAGGGGGCAGGAACAGCCCCAGCATTTT.

V is TRBV5-6 and J is TRBJ1-2; tentatively, D is TRBD1 (6 bases). Germline V gene lookup returns CDR1 SGHDT and CDR2 YYEEEE. Between the trimmed V and J ends, which lost 0 bases and 8 bases, there was a span of 11 bases. CDR3 length equals 13 residues. Here the CDR3 reads CASSLGTEYGYTF. DNA for the CDR3: TGTGCCAGCAGCTTGGGGACAGAGTACGGCTACACCTTC.

This chain uses TRBV5-1 with TRBJ1-1, with D perhaps matching TRBD1 (6 bases). Trimming took 0 bases from V and 0 from J, leaving 12 bases between them. Germline V gene lookup returns CDR1 SGHRS and CDR2 YFSETQ. The CDR3 is 16 residues long. DNA of the CDR3: TGCGCCAGCAGCTTGGACGGGGGCAAGATGAACACTGAAGCTTTCTTT. It translates to CASSLDGGKMNTEAFF. Full variable domain (remainder filled in from reference TRBV5-1 and TRBJ1-1): KAGVTQTPRYLIKTRGQQVTLSCSPISGHRSVSWYQQTPGQGLQFLFEYFSETQRNKGNFPGRFSGRQFSNSRSEMNVSTLELGDSALYLCASSLDGGKMNTEAFFGQGTRLTVV.

This clonotype occurred a few times. The chain couples TRBV15 to TRBJ2-3; 10 bases line up with TRBD2. CDR3 length: 16 amino acids. V shed 1 base, J shed 2 bases, and the junction held 3 bases outside the gene matches. Per germline, CDR1 LNHNV and CDR2 YYDKDF (reference sequence). CDR3 loop: CATSRASGGYTDTQYF. The CDR3 DNA follows: TGTGCCACCAGCAGAGCTAGCGGGGGCTACACAGATACGCAGTATTTT.

In its sample, this clonotype was seen a few times. The chain carries TRBV20-1 and TRBJ2-4; possible D gene TRBD2, 6 bases. The CDR3 contains 12 residues. Germline V gene sequence: CDR1 DFQATT, CDR2 SNEGSKA (reference sequence). V was cut by 6 bases and J by 9 bases, with 15 bases left in between. The CDR3 here is CSAREPTTIQYF. The DNA of the CDR3 is TGCAGTGCCCGGGAGCCAACGACCATTCAGTACTTC.

This clonotype was seen only a few times. This CDR3 is CASSFYRGDVETQYF. CDR3 sequence (DNA): TGTGCCAGCAGCTTCTACAGGGGGGATGTCGAGACCCAGTACTTC. This chain uses TRBV3-1 with TRBJ2-5; 8 bases map to TRBD1. The CDR3 length is 15 residues. V dropped 5 bases and J dropped 5; count of bases not matched to a gene: 10. Germline CDR1 reads LGHDT; CDR2 reads YNNKEL (reference sequence).

This clonotype occurred a few times. The genes are TRBV5-1 and TRBJ2-7; TRBD1 agrees at 9 bases. Germline V gene data show CDR1 as SGHRS and CDR2 as YFSETQ. This CDR3 contains 14 residues. J lost 5 bases, V lost 3 bases, and 6 bases had no gene match. CDR3 DNA: TGCGCCAGCAGCTCAGGGACAGGGAGGGACGAGCAGTACTTC. Translating it yields CASSSGTGRDEQYF.

The chain joins TRBV12-3 or TRBV12-4 to TRBJ2-3; D is tentatively TRBD1 or TRBD2 (5 bases each). This CDR3 has 15 amino acids. Trimming cost V 7 bases and J 0 bases, with 14 bases left between them. CDR3 residues: CASTLVGDSTDTQYF. DNA of the CDR3: TGTGCCAGCACCCTGGTAGGGGACAGCACAGATACGCAGTATTTT.

Remarks on this clonotype: Compared with germline, one end of the junction differs, possibly owing to a read error. The gene calls are TRBV20-1 and TRBJ2-1, with 8 bases lining up with TRBD2. CDR3 length equals 16 residues. From germline, CDR1 is DFQATT and CDR2 SNEGSKA (reference sequence). This CDR3 reads CSARGWAGGTSNEQFF. The CDR3 nucleotides are TGCAGTGCAAGAGGATGGGCGGGGGGTACCAGCAATGAGCAGTTCTTC.